The rows below give T cell receptor beta chains drawn from one sample of a study of blood T cell repertoires in COVID-19. Measured with immunoSEQ multiplex PCR; TCRdb has only the in-frame clones, and not every one. The sample carries approximately 130,000 clones, around 83% recorded once. The sequenced sample was PBMCs or T cells enriched from blood (not recorded which). Receptor source: a man aged 25-45 years who had recovered from COVID-19. CDR3s include the opening cysteine and the closing phenylalanine or tryptophan. A D gene is named only where the DNA matches it firmly. Clone size, where shown, is once, few, many, or a class for clones that have expanded.

V gene	D gene	clone size	J gene	CDR3 DNA	CDR3 protein
TRBV12-3/TRBV12-4	.	once	TRBJ1-2	TGTGCCAGCAGTTTCGACATCCGGCATGGCTACACCTTC	CASSFDIRHGYTF
TRBV7-2	TRBD1	.	TRBJ1-1	TGTGCCAGCAGTTACGCGGGACAGAAGAACACTGAAGCTTTCTTT	CASSYAGQKNTEAFF
TRBV11-2	TRBD1	.	TRBJ2-7	TGTGCCAGCAGCTTAGGGGACAGGGGAGGCGAGCAGTACTTC	CASSLGDRGGEQYF
TRBV10-1	.	.	TRBJ1-1	TGCGCCAGCAGTGCACGAGGGAACACTGAAGCTTTCTTT	CASSARGNTEAFF
TRBV5-6	.	.	TRBJ2-3	TGTGCCAGCAGCTTGTTCCGGGACTTAGGCACAGATACGCAGTATTTT	CASSLFRDLGTDTQYF
TRBV9	TRBD1	once	TRBJ2-2	TGTGCCAGCAGCGTCCCGGGGACAGGGAACACCGGGGAGCTGTTTTTT	CASSVPGTGNTGELFF
TRBV27	TRBD1	.	TRBJ2-1	TGTGCCACCTCTCGGACAGGGGGCCGGAATGAGCAGTTCTTC	CATSRTGGRNEQFF
TRBV11-2	TRBD1	.	TRBJ2-2	TGTGCCAGCACAGCCGGGACAGGAAACACCGGGGAGCTGTTTTTT	CASTAGTGNTGELFF
TRBV4-2	TRBD1	.	TRBJ1-1	TGTGCCAGCAGCCTCAGCCCGGGACAGGGACCCGAAGCTTTCTTT	CASSLSPGQGPEAFF
TRBV7-8	.	.	TRBJ1-2	TGTGCCAGCAGCTTATTTGCAGCTAACTATGGCTACACCTTC	CASSLFAANYGYTF
TRBV14	TRBD1	.	TRBJ1-6	TGTGCCAGCAGCCAAACTCGGGACAGGGGCAATTCACCCCTCCACTTT	CASSQTRDRGNSPLHF
TRBV5-1	.	.	TRBJ2-2	TGCGCCAGCAGGGTAACGGGAGACGACGGGGAGCTGTTTTTT	CASRVTGDDGELFF
TRBV6-5	TRBD1	many	TRBJ1-4	TGTGCCAGCAAGACGACAGGGTATAATGAAAAACTGTTTTTT	CASKTTGYNEKLFF
TRBV9	TRBD2	.	TRBJ2-5	TGTGCCAGCAGCGTAGGAACGGGAGGGCCCCAAGAGACCCAGTACTTC	CASSVGTGGPQETQYF
TRBV6-1	TRBD1	.	TRBJ2-7	TGTGCCAGCAGTGAACAGGGGGCGAGCTCCTACGAGCAGTACTTC	CASSEQGASSYEQYF
TRBV2	.	.	TRBJ1-1	TGTGCCAGCAAGAGACAGGACCAAGCTTTCTTT	CASKRQDQAFF